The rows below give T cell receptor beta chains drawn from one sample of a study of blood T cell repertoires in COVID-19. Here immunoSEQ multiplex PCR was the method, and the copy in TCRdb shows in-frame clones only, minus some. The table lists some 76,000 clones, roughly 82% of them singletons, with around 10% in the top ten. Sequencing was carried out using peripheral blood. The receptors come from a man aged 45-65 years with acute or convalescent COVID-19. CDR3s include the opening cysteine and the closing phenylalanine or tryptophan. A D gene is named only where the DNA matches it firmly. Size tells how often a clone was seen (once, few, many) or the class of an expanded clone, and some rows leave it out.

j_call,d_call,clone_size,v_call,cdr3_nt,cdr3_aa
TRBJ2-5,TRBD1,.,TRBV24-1,TGTGCCACCAGTGACCCCGGGACAGGGGGCACGGAGACCCAGTACTTC,CATSDPGTGGTETQYF
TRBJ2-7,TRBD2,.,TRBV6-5,TGTGCCAGCACCCCCCTAGCGGGGTTTTACGAGCAGTACTTC,CASTPLAGFYEQYF
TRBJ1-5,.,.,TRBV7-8,TGTGCCAGCAGCAAGACAGGACACAATCAGCCCCAGCATTTT,CASSKTGHNQPQHF
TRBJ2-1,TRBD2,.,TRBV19,TGTGCCAGTAGTTTTATAGCGGGAGCTTGGGATGAGCAGTTCTTC,CASSFIAGAWDEQFF
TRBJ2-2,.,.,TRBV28,TGTGCCAGCAGTTTTCGGGGGACCGGGGAGCTGTTTTTT,CASSFRGTGELFF
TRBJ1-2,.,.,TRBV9,TGTGCCAGCAGCTTTGGGCCGGGGGTTACATTC,CASSFGPGVTF
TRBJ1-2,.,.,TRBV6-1,TGTGCCAGCAGTGCAACCGGGACTAGCCTTGGGGATGGCTACACCTTC,CASSATGTSLGDGYTF
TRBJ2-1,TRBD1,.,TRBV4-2,TGTGCCAGCAGCCAAGATCCGGAGGGACAGGGGGAAACGGGTGAGCAGTTCTTC,CASSQDPEGQGETGEQFF
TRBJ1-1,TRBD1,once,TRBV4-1,TGCGCCAGCAGCCAGACCGCGGGACAGGCGAACACTGAAGCTTTCTTT,CASSQTAGQANTEAFF
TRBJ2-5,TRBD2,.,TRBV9,TGTGCCAGCAGCGCCGGACTAGCGGGGGGGGTAGAGACCCAGTACTTC,CASSAGLAGGVETQYF
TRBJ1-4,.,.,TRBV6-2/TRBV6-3,TGTGCCAGCACCCCTGAGAGTCCTTACGGAAAACTGTTTTTT,CASTPESPYGKLFF
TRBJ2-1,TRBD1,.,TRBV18,TGTGCCAGCTCGTTCATTCAGGGGGCGCGGGGATACAATGAGCAGTTCTTC,CASSFIQGARGYNEQFF
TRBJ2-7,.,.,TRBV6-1,TGTGCCAGCAGTGACACGCAGGGCTCCTACGAGCAGTACTTC,CASSDTQGSYEQYF
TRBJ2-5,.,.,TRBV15,TGTGCCACCAGCTCCTCGCGGGGCTTCGGAGAGACCCAGTACTTC,CATSSSRGFGETQYF
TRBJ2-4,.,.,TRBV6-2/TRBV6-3,TGTGCCAGCAGTTACCCCAGGTTAGCCAAAAACATTCAGTACTTC,CASSYPRLAKNIQYF
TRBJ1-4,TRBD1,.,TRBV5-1,TGCGCCAGCAGGACGGGACAGGTTAATGAAAAACTGTTTTTT,CASRTGQVNEKLFF
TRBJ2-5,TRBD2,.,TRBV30,TGTGCCTGGGATCGGGGGGGCCAAGAGACCCAGTACTTC,CAWDRGGQETQYF
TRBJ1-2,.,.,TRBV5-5,TGTGCCAGCAGCTCCGGACAGCACAACTTCTATGGCTACACCTTC,CASSSGQHNFYGYTF
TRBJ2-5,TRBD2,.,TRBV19,TGTGCCAGTAGCAAAGCGGGACTAGAAGGAGAGACCCAGTACTTC,CASSKAGLEGETQYF
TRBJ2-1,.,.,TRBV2,TGTGCCAGCAGTGGTGCTAGCATAGATGAGCAGTTCTTC,CASSGASIDEQFF
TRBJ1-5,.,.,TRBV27,TGTGCCAGCAGTCCAAACTACTACCAGCCCCAGCATTTT,CASSPNYYQPQHF
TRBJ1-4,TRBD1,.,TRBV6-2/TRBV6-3,TGTGCCAGCAGCAGGGGGGACAGGGGAGGAGAAAAACTGTTTTTT,CASSRGDRGGEKLFF
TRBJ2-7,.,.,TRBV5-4,TGTGCCAGCAGCTTGGCTAAGGGGGTCCCCTACGAGCAGTACTTC,CASSLAKGVPYEQYF
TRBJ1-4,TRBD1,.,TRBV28,TGTGCCAGCAGAGGGGGATCTCAGGGGGCAGAAAAACTGTTTTTT,CASRGGSQGAEKLFF
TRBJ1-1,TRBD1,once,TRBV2,TGTGCCAGCAGTGTAGGGACAGATACTTTCTTT,CASSVGTDTFF
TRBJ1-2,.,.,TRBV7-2,TGTGCCAGCAGCTTGGTTTCGCATACTGACTATGGCTACACCTTC,CASSLVSHTDYGYTF
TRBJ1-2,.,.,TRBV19,TGTGCCAGTAGTTCCGCCCTTTGGGCGGGCAACTATGGCTACACCTTC,CASSSALWAGNYGYTF
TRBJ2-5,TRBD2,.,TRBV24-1,TGTGCCACCAGTGATGCCGGGGGGATCCAAGAGACCCAGTACTTC,CATSDAGGIQETQYF
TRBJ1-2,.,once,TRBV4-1,TGCGCCAGCAGCCAAGACTGGCAGAACTATGGCTACACCTTC,CASSQDWQNYGYTF
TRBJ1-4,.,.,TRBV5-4,TGTGCCAGCAGCCAAAGGAGCGGGCACTATGAAAAACTGTTTTTT,CASSQRSGHYEKLFF
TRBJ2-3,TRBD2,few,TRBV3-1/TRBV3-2,TGTGCCAGCAGCCGGTACTCAGCGGGGGGCGTCACAGATACGCAGTATTTT,CASSRYSAGGVTDTQYF
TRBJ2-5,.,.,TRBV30,TGTGCCTGGAGTACACGTATCCAAGAGACCCAGTACTTC,CAWSTRIQETQYF
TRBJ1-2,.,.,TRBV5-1,TGCGCCAGCAGCACCGGGACGGCGGGAGGGGGCTACACCTTC,CASSTGTAGGGYTF
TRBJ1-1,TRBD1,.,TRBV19,TGTGCCAGTGGTATCCGACAGGGGGACATGAACACTGAAGCTTTCTTT,CASGIRQGDMNTEAFF
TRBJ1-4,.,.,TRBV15,TGTGCCACCAGCAGAGGCCCGACGGGGGGGAATGAAAAACTGTTTTTT,CATSRGPTGGNEKLFF
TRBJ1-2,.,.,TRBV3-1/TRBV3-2,TGTGCCAGCAGCCAAGTGATCGACGGCGGAGCTAACTATGGCTACACCTTC,CASSQVIDGGANYGYTF
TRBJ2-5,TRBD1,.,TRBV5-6,TGTGCCAGCAGCTTTAGTCGGACAGGGCAAGAGACCCAGTACTTC,CASSFSRTGQETQYF
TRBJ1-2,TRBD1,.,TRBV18,TGTGCCAGCTCACCGGGACAGCAGTATGGCTACACCTTC,CASSPGQQYGYTF
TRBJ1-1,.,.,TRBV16,TGTGCCAGCAGCCAATGGGAGGGGAACACTGAAGCTTTCTTT,CASSQWEGNTEAFF
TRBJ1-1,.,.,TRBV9,TGTGCCAGCAGCGTAGGAGGAACTCTGAACACTGAAGCTTTCTTT,CASSVGGTLNTEAFF
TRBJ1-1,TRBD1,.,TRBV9,TGTGCCAGCAGCCCAGGACAGGGGAACACTGAAGCTTTCTTT,CASSPGQGNTEAFF
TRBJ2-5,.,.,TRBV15,TGTGCCACCAGCAGGGACAGCCCACAGGAGACCCAGTACTTC,CATSRDSPQETQYF
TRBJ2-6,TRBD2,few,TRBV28,TGTGCCAGCAGCCTTGGGGGGGCTGGGGCCAACGTCCTGACTTTC,CASSLGGAGANVLTF
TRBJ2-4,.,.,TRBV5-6,TGTGCCAGCAGCTTGGAGGGGCAGGTCAAAAACATTCAGTACTTC,CASSLEGQVKNIQYF
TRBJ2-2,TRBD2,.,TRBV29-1,TGCAGCGTTGAATTATTAGCGGGGCCGAACACCGGGGAGCTGTTTTTT,CSVELLAGPNTGELFF
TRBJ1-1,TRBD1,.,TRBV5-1,TGCGCCAGCAGCTCGGGACAGGGAGGAAACACTGAAGCTTTCTTT,CASSSGQGGNTEAFF
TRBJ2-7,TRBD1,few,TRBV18,TGTGCCAGCTCACCAGGGACAGTCGGCGAGCAGTACTTC,CASSPGTVGEQYF
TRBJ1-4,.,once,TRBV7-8,TGTGCCAGCAGCGCGACGTACAGAGCAACTAATGAAAAACTGTTTTTT,CASSATYRATNEKLFF
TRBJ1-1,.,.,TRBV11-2,TGTGCCAGCATTGGAGTGGGGCCCGGCGGAACTGAAGCTTTCTTT,CASIGVGPGGTEAFF
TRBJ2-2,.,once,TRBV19,TGTGCCAGTAGTATGGGTAGCGCCGGGGAGCTGTTTTTT,CASSMGSAGELFF
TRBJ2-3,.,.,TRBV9,TGTGCCAGCAGCGTACGGGGAGATACGCAGTATTTT,CASSVRGDTQYF
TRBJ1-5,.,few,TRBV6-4,TGTGCCAGCAGTGACTCCGAACAGGACAATCAGCCCCAGCATTTT,CASSDSEQDNQPQHF
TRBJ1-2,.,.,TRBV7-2,TGTGCCAGCAGCCCAGACAGGCTCTATGGCTACACCTTC,CASSPDRLYGYTF